A selection of T cell receptor beta chains follows, all from one sample in a study of blood T cell repertoires in COVID-19. Assay: immunoSEQ multiplex PCR; the TCRdb copy retains only in-frame clones and omits some. The profile covers roughly 100,000 clones, with approximately 80% appearing a single time and over 35% taken by the ten largest. The sample taken for sequencing was peripheral blood. All receptors come from a man older than 75 with acute or convalescent COVID-19. The CDR3 runs from the conserved cysteine through the conserved F or W. The D gene is left open where the match is weak. Clone size is shown for a subset of rows, as once, few, many or a class of expanded clone.

>TRBV5-1|TRBD1|TRBJ2-3|.
TGCGCCAGCAGCTTGGTAGGGACAGGGGGCTCCACAGATACGCAGTATTTT
CASSLVGTGGSTDTQYF
>TRBV21-1|.|TRBJ2-2|.
TGTGCCAGCAGCAAAGGCATTAGGGGGCGTATCACCCCCGGGGAGCTGTTTTTT
CASSKGIRGRITPGELFF
>TRBV19|TRBD1|TRBJ1-5|once
TGTGCCAGTAGTATAGGCCGGGGACAGGGTGTCAGGCAGCCCCAGCATTTT
CASSIGRGQGVRQPQHF
>TRBV10-1|TRBD2|TRBJ2-1|.
TGCGCCAGCAGTGAATACCTAGCGGGACTCAATGAGCAGTTCTTC
CASSEYLAGLNEQFF
>TRBV2|.|TRBJ1-5|.
TGTGCCAGCAGGCTTCGGGGATATAGCAATCAGCCCCAGCATTTT
CASRLRGYSNQPQHF
>TRBV2|.|TRBJ2-2|.
TGTGCCAGCAGTGAATCTCTAGCGATCGGGGAGCTGTTTTTT
CASSESLAIGELFF
>TRBV7-9|.|TRBJ1-3|.
TGTGCCAGCAGCTCGGGACCGCGGGCGGGAGGCACCATATATTTT
CASSSGPRAGGTIYF
>TRBV15|.|TRBJ2-6|.
TGTGCCACCAGCGTGGGCGCTTCTGGGGCCAACGTCCTGACTTTC
CATSVGASGANVLTF
>TRBV11-3|.|TRBJ2-2|few
TGTGCCAGCAGCTTAGGCACTAGCACCGGGGAGCTGTTTTTT
CASSLGTSTGELFF
>TRBV10-1|TRBD2|TRBJ2-5|.
TGCGCCAGCAGTCGAGGACTAGCGGGGGTCCAAGAGACCCAGTACTTC
CASSRGLAGVQETQYF
>TRBV6-1|TRBD1|TRBJ2-7|.
TGTGCCAGCAGTGAAGGGACAGGCTACTACGAGCAGTACTTC
CASSEGTGYYEQYF
>TRBV14|TRBD1|TRBJ2-1|.
TGTGCCAGCAGCCGGACAGGCTACAATGAGCAGTTCTTC
CASSRTGYNEQFF
>TRBV28|TRBD2|TRBJ2-7|.
TGTGCCAGCAGCTCAGCCGGGACTACCTACGAGCAGTACTTC
CASSSAGTTYEQYF
>TRBV5-6|.|TRBJ2-7|.
TGTGCCAGCAGGTTGACTGGCTACGAGCAGTACTTC
CASRLTGYEQYF
>TRBV28|TRBD2|TRBJ2-1|few
TGTGCCAGCATCCCGGGGGGGGAACTCTCCTACAATGAGCAGTTCTTC
CASIPGGELSYNEQFF
>TRBV5-1|.|TRBJ2-1|.
TGCGCCAGCAGCTTGGGCCCCACGGAGGATGAGCAGTTCTTC
CASSLGPTEDEQFF
>TRBV11-3|TRBD1|TRBJ2-1|.
TGTGCCAGCAGCTTCAGCATGGACACAGGGGTCAATGAGCAGTTCTTC
CASSFSMDTGVNEQFF
>TRBV7-3|.|TRBJ1-2|.
TGTGCCAGCAGCTTGTCTGCAGGGAACTATGGCTACACCTTC
CASSLSAGNYGYTF
>TRBV4-3|.|TRBJ1-1|few
TGCGCCAGCAGCCAAGCGGGGAACACTGAAGCTTTCTTT
CASSQAGNTEAFF
>TRBV9|.|TRBJ2-2|.
TGTGCCAGCAGCGACGGTAATTTCCAGGGCAGTATCACCGGGGAGCTGTTTTTT
CASSDGNFQGSITGELFF
>TRBV18|.|TRBJ1-1|few
TGTGCCAGCTCACCAAGGGTTTACAGGTCCGGTATCTCTGAAGCTTTCTTT
CASSPRVYRSGISEAFF
>TRBV2|TRBD1|TRBJ1-1|.
TGTGCCAGCAGTGGACAGGGGATCAACACTGAAGCTTTCTTT
CASSGQGINTEAFF
>TRBV9|.|TRBJ1-1|.
TGTGCCAGCAGCGTCACTCCCGGGCGGGGGGCTGAAGCTTTCTTT
CASSVTPGRGAEAFF
>TRBV30|.|TRBJ2-2|.
TGTGCCTGGAGTGTTATCGTATCCACCGGGGAGCTGTTTTTT
CAWSVIVSTGELFF
>TRBV10-3|.|TRBJ1-5|.
TGTGCCATCAGTGAGTCAGGGGCGCCTCAGCCCCAGCATTTT
CAISESGAPQPQHF
>TRBV11-2|.|TRBJ1-3|.
TGTGCCAGCAGCTCGGACAGTTTACGCTCTGGAAACACCATATATTTT
CASSSDSLRSGNTIYF
>TRBV19|.|TRBJ2-1|.
TGTGCCAGTAGTGCTTACAGGGGAGGTGAGCAGTTCTTC
CASSAYRGGEQFF